The present T cell receptor (beta chain) was sequenced within a study of T cells in Graves' hyperthyroidism and ophthalmopathy. This clonotype has ten or more counts. V gave up 2 bases and J gave up 0 bases, with 14 bases separating them. The CDR3 length is 17 residues. CDR1 SGHTA and CDR2 FQGTGA come from the germline V gene. The investigators amplified TCR beta CDR3 regions from RNA transcripts. An initial round of RT-PCR targeting the TCR CDR3 relied on the HTBI primer set. TCRdb reanalysed the multiplex PCR reads using MiXCR and keeps one entry per CDR3 protein. The sample contains over 700,000 distinct CDR3 sequences, roughly a sixth of which appear only once. The patients, who ranged from 18 to 65 in age, presented with newly diagnosed hyperthyroidism lasting under 2 months. Blood sampling occurred at first hyperthyroidism diagnosis, ahead of any ophthalmopathy symptoms. The PBMCs had their origin in roughly 9.8 ml of fresh peripheral blood.

The chain links TRBV7-3 to TRBJ2-1; D possibly corresponds to TRBD1 (6 bases). Sequenced: blood. The TCR sequence derives from a woman between 45 and 60 years old with Graves' hyperthyroidism that later progressed to Graves' ophthalmopathy. This chain's CDR3 is CASSLSATQGSYNEQFF. DNA for the CDR3: TGTGCCAGCAGCTTATCGGCAACACAGGGCTCCTACAATGAGCAGTTCTTC.